The text below deals with one T cell receptor (beta chain). What it recognizes is unknown. These data belong to a study of T-cell reconstitution after alpha-beta-depleted transplantation in children. Broader study findings: A year post-transplant, T-cell counts and diversity derived mostly from newly produced T cells.

V lost 4 bases to trimming and J lost 2 bases; unmatched junction nucleotides: 5. There are 16 residues in the CDR3. Germline assignment: CDR1 SGHTA and CDR2 FQGTGA. Unique molecular identifiers were used to barcode this TCRbeta library. TCRdb recomputed calls from the PCR reads with MiXCR, one row per CDR3 protein. In the table there are 500,000 to 650,000 distinct CDR3 sequences, about an eighth of which are singletons. Sequences were derived from PBMCs, mostly from graft donor cells, sampled 180 days after TCRalphabeta/CD19-depleted stem cell transplant. This receptor was identified in a female patient between 2 and 15 years old who had a stem cell transplant for aplastic anemia, so the T cells may come from the graft donor. The chain joins TRBV7-3 to TRBJ2-5; TRBD2 matches at 12 bases. CDR3 loop: CASSSGLAGRQETQYF. As DNA, the CDR3 is TGTGCCAGCAGCTCCGGACTAGCGGGGAGACAAGAGACCCAGTACTTC.